This TCR beta chain stems from a study of T cell responses to AZD1222 COVID-19 vaccine. Whole-study results and caveats: Sampling that yielded the repertoires occurred only after the peak T cell response. The donor group comprised mostly white British people and more females; the analysis possibly underestimated clonal diversity. The CD4 TCRs associated with vaccination extended across spike and predominated at 160-218 and 743-854.

Clones were read by immunoSEQ multiplex PCR, and TCRdb kept only the in-frame ones, dropping some. The data show 80,000 to 95,000 clones, over 75% seen once. About this clone: The target antigen is unknown.

Second-dose schedules of about 4 or about 12 weeks were combined. The CDR3 is 13 amino acids. Trimming pared 3 bases from V and 2 bases from J, leaving 7 bases between. The sequenced sample was peripheral blood, obtained 28 days after the second AZD1222 dose. The TCR sequence derives from an adult who received the AZD1222 COVID-19 vaccine. V gene TRBV12-3 or TRBV12-4 combines with J gene TRBJ1-2; no definite D call. The CDR3 region has the DNA TGTGCCAGCAGTTTCCGAGGGAACTATGGCTACACCTTC. Translated: CASSFRGNYGYTF.